One sample yielded the 9 T cell receptor beta chains listed below, sequenced in a study of OX40 agonist ivuxolimab in advanced cancers. Clones were sequenced by immunoSEQ multiplex PCR, and TCRdb holds only the in-frame ones, with some missing. Of about 73,000 clones listed, 85% to 90% are singletons. This specimen consisted of CD4+ or CD8+ T cells sorted from blood, obtained in a trial of the OX40 agonist ivuxolimab. The receptors were sampled from an adult with an advanced solid tumor such as melanoma, head and neck, liver or kidney cancer.

The V and J genes are TRBV9 and TRBJ2-5; possibly TRBD1 for D (6 bases). V lost 1 base to trimming and J lost 1 base, with 14 bases between them. This CDR3 is 16 amino acids long. Germline V gives CDR1 SGDLS, CDR2 YYNGEE. CDR3 sequence: CASSVPGTGSQETQYF. The CDR3 region has the DNA TGTGCCAGCAGCGTACCGGGTACAGGGAGCCAAGAGACCCAGTACTTC.

This sequence joins TRBV27 and TRBJ2-7; 8 positions agree with TRBD2. Germline V gene data show CDR1 as MNHEY and CDR2 as SMNVEV (reference sequence). This CDR3 has 14 amino acids. Trimming took 3 bases from V and 4 from J; bases not matched to a gene: 5. This CDR3 is CASSFRAGEYEQYF. CDR3 DNA: TGTGCCAGCAGTTTCCGAGCGGGAGAGTACGAGCAGTACTTC.

CDR3 loop: CATSGWDNEQFF. The CDR3 DNA follows: TGTGCCACTAGCGGTTGGGACAATGAGCAGTTCTTC. The J gene is TRBJ2-1, the V gene TRBV4-2; 7 bases agree with TRBD2. Per germline, CDR1 LGHNA and CDR2 YNFKEQ. The junction had 5 bases not matched to a gene; V was cut back by 10 bases and J by 5 bases. The CDR3 sequence is 12 residues long.

In this sample, this clone turned up once. The chain links TRBV30 to TRBJ2-3, with TRBD2 identical over 9 bases. Germline V gene lookup returns CDR1 GTSNPN and CDR2 SVGIG (reference sequence). The CDR3 has 15 residues. Trimming removed 2 bases from V and 2 bases from J; junction bases left unmatched: 5. This CDR3 reads CAWSLTSGFTDTQYF. CDR3 DNA sequence: TGTGCCTGGAGTCTGACTAGCGGCTTCACAGATACGCAGTATTTT.

CDR3 coding DNA: TGTGCCAGCAGTTACGGCGGACAGCTCTCCGAGCAGTACTTC. It encodes CASSYGGQLSEQYF. This sequence joins TRBV6-6 and TRBJ2-7, with D maybe TRBD1 (6 bases). There are 14 residues in the CDR3. The V gene lost 2 bases and the J gene lost 6 bases, with 14 bases spanning the gap. Germline values: CDR1 MNHNY, CDR2 SVGAGI (reference sequence).

The V gene is TRBV19, the J gene TRBJ1-1; the D gene is possibly TRBD1 (6 bases). The CDR3 spans 15 residues. Between the trimmed V and J ends, which lost 5 bases and 6 bases, there was a span of 19 bases. Germline V CDR1 and CDR2: LNHDA, SQIVND (reference sequence). CDR3 sequence: CASSGSGHTSPEAFF. The CDR3 DNA reads TGTGCCAGTAGTGGCTCGGGACATACGTCCCCTGAAGCTTTCTTT.

This clone was seen a few times. The chain recombines TRBV6-6 with TRBJ1-1; D unclear. V lost 0 bases and J lost 6, with 8 bases in between. Germline CDR1 is MNHNY and CDR2 is SVGAGI (reference sequence). The CDR3 totals 13 residues. The CDR3 DNA reads as TGTGCCAGCAGTTACTCGACGTTGGCTGAAGCTTTCTTT. This gives the protein CASSYSTLAEAFF.

The genes are TRBV7-3 and TRBJ2-1, with 8 positions matching TRBD2. The CDR3 is 14 amino acids. Unmatched junction bases numbered 8, after V lost 5 bases and J lost 8 bases. CDR1 is SGHTA and CDR2 is FQGTGA in the germline V gene. Here the CDR3 reads CASSVTAGDDEQFF. In nucleotides, the CDR3 is TGTGCCAGCAGCGTCACAGCGGGAGATGATGAGCAGTTCTTC.

The rearrangement uses TRBV27 and TRBJ2-5, with TRBD1 matching over 7 bases. V was clipped by 3 bases and J by 2 bases; unmatched bases: 6. The CDR3 length is 15 residues. Germline V lookup: CDR1 MNHEY, CDR2 SMNVEV (reference sequence). This chain's CDR3 is CASSLGRQGQETQYF. The CDR3 DNA reads TGTGCCAGCAGTTTGGGGAGACAGGGACAAGAGACCCAGTACTTC.